Listed here are 6 T cell receptor delta chains from one sample, sequenced in a study of gamma-delta chains in newborns, infants, children. TCRdb re-identified clones in the reads via CATT. The sample lists over 6,500 delta-chain clones, under 2.5% occurring once. Sequenced material: blood. These receptors came from a child who was a newborn, infant or young child, either healthy, febrile or measles-vaccinated (not recorded which).

As for this clone: This may come from a read error, since a much larger clone is one base off. Other DNA sequences in the same sample also yield this CDR3. As DNA, the CDR3 is TGTGCCTGTGACACCGTACTGGGGGATACTCCCAGCTCTTGGGACACCCGACAGATGTTTTTC. Amino acid sequence: CACDTVLGDTPSSWDTRQMFF. The chain employs TRDV2 and TRDJ3, with 12 positions matching TRDD3. V gave up 0 bases and J gave up 4 bases; unmatched junction bases: 12. CDR1 is GEAIGNYY and CDR2 is EKD in the germline V gene. CDR3 length: 21 amino acids.

On this clone: A read error may explain this, as a much larger clone is one base away. The rearrangement joins TRDV2 to TRDJ1; D gene ambiguous. V shed 1 base and J shed 2 bases, with 10 bases lying between them. Germline CDR1 GEAIGNYY, CDR2 EKD. The CDR3 sequence is 14 residues long. The chain's CDR3 is CACDTLGATDKLIF. In DNA, the CDR3 is TGTGCCTGTGACACATTAGGGGCTACCGATAAACTCATCTTT.

Only a few counts were recorded for this clone. A read error may be the cause here, since a much bigger clone is one base away. Other DNA sequences within the sample encode an identical CDR3. The V call is TRDV2, the J call TRDJ3, with 9 bases that match TRDD3. In germline, CDR1 is GEAIGNYY, CDR2 EKD. This CDR3 is 21 amino acids long. For the CDR3, the DNA is TGCGCCTGTGACACGGTACTGGGGGACGGCCTTAGCTCCTGGGACACCCGACAGATGTTTTTC. It translates to CACDTVLGDGLSSWDTRQMFF.

This clone turned up a few times. It is likely a read error: a sequence one base away is far more abundant. The sample carries other DNA sequences with the same CDR3. V is TRDV2 and J is TRDJ3, with 12 positions matching TRDD3. The germline V gene encodes CDR1 GEAIGNYY and CDR2 EKD. The CDR3 covers 23 residues. CDR3 in amino acids: CACDTVLGDTTPSSSWDTRQMFF. CDR3 in DNA: TGTGCCTGTGACACTGTACTGGGGGATACTACCCCTTCGAGCTCCTGGGACACCCGACAGATGTTCTTC.

The sample holds a few counts of this clone. The amino acid sequence in TCRdb belongs to a much larger clone and departs from this DNA's translation at residue 11, likely a sequencing read error; the sequence shown is translated from the DNA. The V call is TRDV2, the J call TRDJ3; D perhaps matches TRDD3 (6 bases). The CDR3 length is 18 residues. Germline loops: CDR1 GEAIGNYY, CDR2 EKD. CDR3 coding DNA: TGTGCCTGTGACACTGGGGGCCCGAGCTCCCGGGACACCCGACAGATGTTTTTC. This codes for CACDTGGPSSRDTRQMFF.

This clone appeared a few times. The protein here is the DNA translation, as the TCRdb protein differs from it at residue 9. This chain joins TRDV3 and TRDJ2; 12 bases match TRDD3. In germline, CDR1 is TVYSNPD, CDR2 GDNSRS (reference sequence). The CDR3 spans 17 residues. The J segment lost 0 bases and the V segment lost 5 bases, leaving 10 bases of the junction unmatched. CDR3 bases: TGTGCCGCTTCCACTGGGGGATACACTGCTTTGACAGCACAACTCTTCTTT. It yields the protein CAASTGGYTALTAQLFF.